The clone carrying this T cell receptor (beta chain) was seen a handful of times. The antigen is not known. The germline V gene has CDR1 SGHNT and CDR2 YENEEA. V lost 1 base and J lost 6, with 10 bases in between. This CDR3 spans 14 amino acids. PCR employed 60 Vbeta and 13 Jbeta primers. Method: immunoSEQ multiplex PCR; TCRdb's copy keeps in-frame clones and lacks some. This sample has tens of thousands of clones, with 55% to 70% found just once. The source of the sample is a study of cytomegalovirus exposure and HLA in healthy donors. Study-wide results and limits: The sole available immune exposure information was CMV serostatus. Roughly uniform sequencing depth across donors was assumed, possibly incorrectly.

The clonotype comes from a boy between 10 and 17 years old in good health and CMV-seropositive. This rearrangement joins TRBV11-3 to TRBJ2-1, with a tentative D call TRBD2 (5 bases). Sequenced input: PBMCs. CDR3 loop: CASSLATRSNEQFF. CDR3 in DNA: TGTGCCAGCAGCTTAGCAACTAGATCCAATGAGCAGTTCTTC.